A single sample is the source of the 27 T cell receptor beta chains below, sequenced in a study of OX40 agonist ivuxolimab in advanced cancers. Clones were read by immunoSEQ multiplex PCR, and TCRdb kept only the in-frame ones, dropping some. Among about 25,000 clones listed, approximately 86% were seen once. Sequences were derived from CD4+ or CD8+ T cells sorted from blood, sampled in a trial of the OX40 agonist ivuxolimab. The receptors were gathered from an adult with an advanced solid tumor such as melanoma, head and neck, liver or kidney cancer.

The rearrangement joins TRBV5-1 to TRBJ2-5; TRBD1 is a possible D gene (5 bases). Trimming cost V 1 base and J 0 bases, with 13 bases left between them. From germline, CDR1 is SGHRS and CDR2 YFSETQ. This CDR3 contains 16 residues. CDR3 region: CASSLSKGKNQETQYF. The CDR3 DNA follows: TGCGCCAGCAGCTTGTCAAAGGGGAAGAACCAAGAGACCCAGTACTTC.

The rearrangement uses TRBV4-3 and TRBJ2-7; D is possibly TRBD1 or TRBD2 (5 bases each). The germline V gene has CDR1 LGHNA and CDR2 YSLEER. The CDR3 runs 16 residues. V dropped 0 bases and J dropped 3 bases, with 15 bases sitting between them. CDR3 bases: TGCGCCAGCAGCCAAGAGGGGACGGTTAGTTTCTACGAGCAGTACTTC. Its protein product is CASSQEGTVSFYEQYF.

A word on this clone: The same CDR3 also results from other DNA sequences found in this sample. The CDR3, as DNA: TGTGCCAGTAGTGCCGGGCTATCCTACGAGCAGTACTTC. Translation gives CASSAGLSYEQYF. The chain links TRBV19 to TRBJ2-7; D remains unclear. Germline CDR1 is LNHDA and CDR2 is SQIVND (reference sequence). Trimming took 5 bases from V and 1 from J, leaving 9 bases between them. The CDR3 has 13 amino acids. The full variable domain, completed using reference TRBV19 and TRBJ2-7, is DGGITQSPKYLFRKEGQNVTLSCEQNLNHDAMYWYRQDPGQGLRLIYYSQIVNDFQKGDIAEGYSVSREKKESFPLTVTSAQKNPTAFYLCASSAGLSYEQYFGPGTRLTVT.

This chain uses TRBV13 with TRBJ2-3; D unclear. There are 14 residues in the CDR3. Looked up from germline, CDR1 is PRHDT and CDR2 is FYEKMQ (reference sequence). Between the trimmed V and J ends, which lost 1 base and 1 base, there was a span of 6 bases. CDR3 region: CASSLAGGTDTQYF. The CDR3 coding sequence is TGTGCCAGCAGCTTAGCCGGAGGCACAGATACGCAGTATTTT.

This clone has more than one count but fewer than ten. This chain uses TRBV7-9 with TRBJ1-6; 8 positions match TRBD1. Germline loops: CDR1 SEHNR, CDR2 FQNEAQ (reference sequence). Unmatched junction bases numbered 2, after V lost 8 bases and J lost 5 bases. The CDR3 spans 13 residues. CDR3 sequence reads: CASRTGHNSPLHF. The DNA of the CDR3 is TGTGCCAGCCGGACAGGGCATAATTCACCCCTCCACTTT. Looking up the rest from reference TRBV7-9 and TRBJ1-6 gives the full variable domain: DTGVSQNPRHKITKRGQNVTFRCDPISEHNRLYWYRQTLGQGPEFLTYFQNEAQLEKSRLLSDRFSAERPKGSFSTLEIQRTEQGDSAMYLCASRTGHNSPLHFGNGTRLTVT.

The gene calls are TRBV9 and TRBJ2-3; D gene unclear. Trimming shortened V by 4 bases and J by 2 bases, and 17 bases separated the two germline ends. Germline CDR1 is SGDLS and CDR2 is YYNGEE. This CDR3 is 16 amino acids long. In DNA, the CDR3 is TGTGCCAGCAGCACAAGAAGAGAGAGCACCACAGATACGCAGTATTTT. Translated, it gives CASSTRRESTTDTQYF.

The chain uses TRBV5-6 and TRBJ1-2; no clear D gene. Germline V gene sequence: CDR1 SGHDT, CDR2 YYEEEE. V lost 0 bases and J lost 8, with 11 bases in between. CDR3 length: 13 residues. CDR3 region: CASSLVSRHGYTF. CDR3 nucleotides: TGTGCCAGCAGCTTGGTTAGCCGCCACGGCTACACCTTC.

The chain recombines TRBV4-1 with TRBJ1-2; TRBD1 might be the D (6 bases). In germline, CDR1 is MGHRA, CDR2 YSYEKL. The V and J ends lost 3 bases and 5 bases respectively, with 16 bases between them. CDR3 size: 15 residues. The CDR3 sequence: CASSQTRGIVYGYTF. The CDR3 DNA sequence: TGCGCCAGCAGCCAGACCAGGGGTATAGTTTATGGCTACACCTTC.

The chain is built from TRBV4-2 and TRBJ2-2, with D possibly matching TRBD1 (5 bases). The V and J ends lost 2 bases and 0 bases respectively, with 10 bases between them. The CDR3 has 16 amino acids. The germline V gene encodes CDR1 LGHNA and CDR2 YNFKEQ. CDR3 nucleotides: TGTGCCAGCAGCCAATCCATAGGGGCGAACACCGGGGAGCTGTTTTTT. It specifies CASSQSIGANTGELFF.

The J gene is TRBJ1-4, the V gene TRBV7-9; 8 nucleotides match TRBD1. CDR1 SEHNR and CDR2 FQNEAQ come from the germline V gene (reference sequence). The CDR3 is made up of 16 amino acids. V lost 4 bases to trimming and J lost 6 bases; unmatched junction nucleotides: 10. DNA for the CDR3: TGTGCCAGCAGCTCCTCTCCAGGGACAGGTGATGAAAAACTGTTTTTT. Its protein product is CASSSSPGTGDEKLFF.

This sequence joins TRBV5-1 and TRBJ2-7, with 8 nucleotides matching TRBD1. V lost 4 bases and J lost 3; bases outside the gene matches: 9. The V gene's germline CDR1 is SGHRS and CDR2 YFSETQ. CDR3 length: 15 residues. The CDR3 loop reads CASSPTPGQGYEQYF. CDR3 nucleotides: TGCGCCAGCAGCCCTACTCCTGGACAGGGCTACGAGCAGTACTTC.

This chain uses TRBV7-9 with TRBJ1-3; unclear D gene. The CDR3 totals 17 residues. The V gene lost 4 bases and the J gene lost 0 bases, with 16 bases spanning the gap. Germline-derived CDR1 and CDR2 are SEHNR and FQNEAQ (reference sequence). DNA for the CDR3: TGTGCCAGCAGCTCAGCAAAAGACGGGAGCTCTGGAAACACCATATATTTT. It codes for CASSSAKDGSSGNTIYF.

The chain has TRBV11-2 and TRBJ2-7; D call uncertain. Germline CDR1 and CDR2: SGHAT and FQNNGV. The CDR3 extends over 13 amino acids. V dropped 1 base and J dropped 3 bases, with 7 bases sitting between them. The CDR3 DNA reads TGTGCCAGCAGCTTAGGACTGGTCTACGAGCAGTACTTC. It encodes CASSLGLVYEQYF.

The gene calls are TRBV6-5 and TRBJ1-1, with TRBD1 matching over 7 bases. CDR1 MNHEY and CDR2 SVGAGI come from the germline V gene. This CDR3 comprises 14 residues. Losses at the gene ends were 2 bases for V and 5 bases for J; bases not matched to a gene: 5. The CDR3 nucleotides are TGTGCCAGCAGTTACACACAGGGGCGGACTGAAGCTTTCTTT. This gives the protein CASSYTQGRTEAFF.

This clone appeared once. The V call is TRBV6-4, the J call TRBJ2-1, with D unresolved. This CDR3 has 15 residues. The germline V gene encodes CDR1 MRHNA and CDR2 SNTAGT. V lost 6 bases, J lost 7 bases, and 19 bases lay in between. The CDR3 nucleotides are TGTGCCAGCAGCGCCCCTCCTCGGACGCGGAATGAGCAGTTCTTC. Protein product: CASSAPPRTRNEQFF.

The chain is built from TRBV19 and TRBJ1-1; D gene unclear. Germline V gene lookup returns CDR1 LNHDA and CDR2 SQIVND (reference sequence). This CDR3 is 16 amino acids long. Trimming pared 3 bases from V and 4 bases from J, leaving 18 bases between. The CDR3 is CASSISPPALSTEAFF. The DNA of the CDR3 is TGTGCCAGTAGTATTTCCCCACCGGCACTCAGCACTGAAGCTTTCTTT.

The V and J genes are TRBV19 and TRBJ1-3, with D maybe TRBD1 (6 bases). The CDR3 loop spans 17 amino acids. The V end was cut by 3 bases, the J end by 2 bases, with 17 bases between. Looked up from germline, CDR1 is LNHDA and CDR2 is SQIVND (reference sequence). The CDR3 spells CASSIGKGVPPGNTIYF. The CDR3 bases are TGTGCCAGTAGTATTGGCAAGGGGGTCCCACCTGGAAACACCATATATTTT.

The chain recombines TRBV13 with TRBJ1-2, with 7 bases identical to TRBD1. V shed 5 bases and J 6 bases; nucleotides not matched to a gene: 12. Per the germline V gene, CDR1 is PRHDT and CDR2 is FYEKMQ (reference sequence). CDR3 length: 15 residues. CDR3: CASSRQGLRRDGYTF. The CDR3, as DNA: TGTGCCAGCAGCCGACAGGGCCTTAGACGGGATGGCTACACCTTC.

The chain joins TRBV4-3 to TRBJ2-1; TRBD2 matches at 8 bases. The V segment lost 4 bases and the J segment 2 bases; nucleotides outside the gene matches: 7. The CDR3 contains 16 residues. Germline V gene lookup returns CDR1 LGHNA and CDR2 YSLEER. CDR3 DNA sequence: TGCGCCAGCAGCCTTTATAGCGGGGAGGCCTACAATGAGCAGTTCTTC. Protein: CASSLYSGEAYNEQFF.

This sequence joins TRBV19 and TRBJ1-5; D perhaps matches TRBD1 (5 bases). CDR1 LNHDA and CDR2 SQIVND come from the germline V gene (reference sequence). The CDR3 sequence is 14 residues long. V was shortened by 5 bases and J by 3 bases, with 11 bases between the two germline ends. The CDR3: CASSSGPDNQPQHF. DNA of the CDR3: TGTGCCAGTAGTTCGGGACCGGACAATCAGCCCCAGCATTTT.

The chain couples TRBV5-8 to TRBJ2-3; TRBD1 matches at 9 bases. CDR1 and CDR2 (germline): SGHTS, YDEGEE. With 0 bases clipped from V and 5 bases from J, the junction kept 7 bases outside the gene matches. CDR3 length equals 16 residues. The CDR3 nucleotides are TGTGCCAGCAGCTTGGCCACAGGGGGCAAAGGAGATACGCAGTATTTT. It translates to CASSLATGGKGDTQYF.

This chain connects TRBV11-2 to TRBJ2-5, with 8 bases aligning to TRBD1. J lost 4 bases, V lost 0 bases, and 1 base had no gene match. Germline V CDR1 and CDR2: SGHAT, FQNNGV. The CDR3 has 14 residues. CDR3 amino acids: CASSLDRGLETQYF. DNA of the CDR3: TGTGCCAGCAGCTTAGACAGGGGGCTAGAGACCCAGTACTTC.

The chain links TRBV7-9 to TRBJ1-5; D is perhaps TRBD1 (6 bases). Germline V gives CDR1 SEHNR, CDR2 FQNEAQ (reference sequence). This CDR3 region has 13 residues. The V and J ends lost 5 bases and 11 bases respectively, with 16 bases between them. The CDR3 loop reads CASSGTSDLAQHF. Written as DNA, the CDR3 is TGTGCCAGCAGCGGGACATCTGATTTAGCCCAGCATTTT. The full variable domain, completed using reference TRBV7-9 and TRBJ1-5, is DTGVSQNPRHKITKRGQNVTFRCDPISEHNRLYWYRQTLGQGPEFLTYFQNEAQLEKSRLLSDRFSAERPKGSFSTLEIQRTEQGDSAMYLCASSGTSDLAQHFGDGTRLSIL.

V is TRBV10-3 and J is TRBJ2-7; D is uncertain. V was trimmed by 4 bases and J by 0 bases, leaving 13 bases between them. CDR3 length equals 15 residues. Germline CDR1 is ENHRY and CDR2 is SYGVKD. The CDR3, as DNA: TGTGCCATCAGTGTCGCGGAATCCTACTCCTACGAGCAGTACTTC. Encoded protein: CAISVAESYSYEQYF.

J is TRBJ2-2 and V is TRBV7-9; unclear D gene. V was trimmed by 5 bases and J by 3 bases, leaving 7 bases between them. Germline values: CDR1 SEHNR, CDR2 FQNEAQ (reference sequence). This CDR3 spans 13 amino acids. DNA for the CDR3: TGTGCCAGCAGCCCAACCCACACCGGGGAGCTGTTTTTT. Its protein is CASSPTHTGELFF.

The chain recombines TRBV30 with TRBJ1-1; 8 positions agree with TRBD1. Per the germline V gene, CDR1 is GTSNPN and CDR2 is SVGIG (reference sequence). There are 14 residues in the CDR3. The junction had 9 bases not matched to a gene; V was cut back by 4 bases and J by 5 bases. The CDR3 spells CAWKAGGYRTEAFF. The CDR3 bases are TGTGCCTGGAAGGCAGGGGGCTATCGGACTGAAGCTTTCTTT.

The CDR3 DNA sequence: TGTGCCAGCAGCTTAGAGCCCCACAATGAGCAGTTCTTC. Translating gives CASSLEPHNEQFF. This chain uses TRBV13 with TRBJ2-1, with D uncertain. CDR1 is PRHDT and CDR2 is FYEKMQ in the germline V gene (reference sequence). The CDR3 covers 13 residues. Trimming took off 1 base at V and 5 bases at J, with 6 bases between the two ends.